The 6 T cell receptor beta chains below all came from one sample that was sequenced in a study of CD8+ T cells in alopecia areata. As to treatment: oral pan-JAK inhibitor, 5-10 mg twice daily. cDNA reverse transcribed from extracted RNA served as the sequencing template. Sequencing used immunoSEQ multiplex PCR; TCRdb keeps in-frame clones, though not all of them. The data hold nearly 200,000 clones, with 58% observed a single time. The source was CD4+ T cells sorted from blood, collected at week 24, from a patient treated with tofacitinib. These receptors all come from a human donor with alopecia areata.

V usage is TRBV29-1 and J usage is TRBJ2-7; D unresolved. This CDR3 spans 16 amino acids. CDR1 SQVTM and CDR2 ANQGSEA come from the germline V gene. Written as DNA, the CDR3 is TGCAACACCAAAGCCCAGAGGTCCAGTAGTGTCTACGAGCAGTACTTC. It yields the protein CNTKAQRSSSVYEQYF.

The chain is built from TRBV6-6 and TRBJ1-3; D gene uncertain. The length of the CDR3 is 16 residues. Trimming removed 0 bases from V and 4 bases from J, with 13 bases in between. CDR1 is MNHNY and CDR2 is SVGAGI in the germline V gene (reference sequence). CDR3 nucleotide sequence: TGTGCCAGCAGTTACTCGAAGGCCGGGAACGGAAACACCATATATTTT. Its protein product is CASSYSKAGNGNTIYF.

The chain links TRBV27 to TRBJ1-1; possibly TRBD1 for D (6 bases). V was clipped by 0 bases and J by 1 base, with 12 bases between them. Per germline, CDR1 MNHEY and CDR2 SMNVEV (reference sequence). The CDR3 length is 16 residues. The CDR3 region has the DNA TGTGCCAGCAGTTTATCGGGGGGGGGCAGGAACACTGAAGCTTTCTTT. Translated: CASSLSGGGRNTEAFF.

The J gene is TRBJ2-7, the V gene TRBV6-5; D uncertain. This CDR3 spans 12 amino acids. CDR1 MNHEY and CDR2 SVGAGI come from the germline V gene. V dropped 9 bases and J dropped 0 bases, with 9 bases sitting between them. The CDR3 protein is CASRGLSYEQYF. DNA for the CDR3: TGTGCCAGTAGAGGCCTCTCCTACGAGCAGTACTTC.

The chain combines TRBV7-2 with TRBJ2-5; D call uncertain. The CDR3 totals 11 residues. Germline lookup yields CDR1 SGHTA and CDR2 FQGNSA. The CDR3 region has the DNA TGTTGGAACGGATTTCAAGAGACCCAGTACTTC. Amino acid sequence: CWNGFQETQYF.

The chain joins TRBV10-3 to TRBJ1-5, with unresolved D. The V and J ends lost 7 bases and 7 bases respectively, with 14 bases between them. The CDR3 extends over 13 amino acids. Germline V gene lookup returns CDR1 ENHRY and CDR2 SYGVKD. CDR3 protein: CAITTDQEQPQHF. CDR3 DNA sequence: TGTGCCATCACGACGGATCAAGAACAGCCCCAGCATTTT.